This T cell receptor beta chain was documented in a study of cytomegalovirus exposure and HLA in healthy donors. For the study at large: Some 200 million T cells yielded approximately 100 million unique TCR beta sequences, as an earlier analysis found. Study-level findings and limits: Some V segments (TRBV6-2 and TRBV6-3 among them) were excluded as indistinguishable. As was reported, the classifier diagnosed cytomegalovirus status with high specificity and sensitivity.

13 Jbeta primers and 60 Vbeta primers were used for the PCR. Libraries were prepared by immunoSEQ multiplex PCR; TCRdb keeps only in-frame clonotypes and omits some of them. Among around 150,000 clones listed, approximately 77% were seen once. Germline V gives CDR1 LNHDA, CDR2 SQIVND (reference sequence). Trimming cost V 10 bases and J 5 bases; bases outside gene matches: 9. This CDR3 comprises 14 residues. The count of this clone is one. Its target is not known. Everyone who donated was a healthy bone marrow donor. This chain joins TRBV19 and TRBJ2-1; 9 bases are shared with TRBD2. The sequence came from a man aged 25 to 40 in good health and CMV-seronegative. Material: PBMCs. The DNA for the CDR3 is TGTGCCACCGAAGGGCTAGCGGGACACAATGAGCAGTTCTTC. Its translation is CATEGLAGHNEQFF.